This TCR beta chain was captured in a study of cytomegalovirus exposure and HLA in healthy donors. Overall study findings and caveats: CMV serostatus was the only recorded immune exposure for donors. Most TCR beta V segments were productive about 87% or about 30% of the time in an earlier analysis.

In the PCR, 60 Vbeta and 13 Jbeta primers were used. TCRdb keeps only in-frame clones here, not all; method: immunoSEQ multiplex PCR. The table lists more than 200,000 clones, around 76% of them singletons, with roughly 6% in the top ten. Donors had nominal health at sampling but likely had unrecorded immune exposures. Trimming removed 5 bases at V and 4 bases at J, with 17 bases between. Germline V gene sequence: CDR1 SGHTA, CDR2 FQGNSA. The CDR3 contains 15 residues. Comment on this clone: Its target is unknown.

This chain uses TRBV7-2 with TRBJ1-1; perhaps TRBD1 as D (5 bases). Sequencing input: PBMCs. The receptor's source is a man in his forties in good health and CMV-seropositive. The CDR3 DNA reads as TGTGCCAGCAGCGCCTGGGGGGGTTCTAGCACTGAAGCTTTCTTT. Translating it yields CASSAWGGSSTEAFF.